A selection of T cell receptor beta chains follows, all from one sample in a study of tumor-infiltrating lymphocytes in primary liver carcinoma. In TCRdb, the multiplex PCR reads were re-called with MiXCR into one record per CDR3 protein. The sample yields around 88,000 distinct CDR3 sequences, around 68% seen once. Source material: tumor-adjacent normal liver tissue. The receptors shown here come from a middle-aged man with primary liver carcinoma and hepatitis B virus infection. CDR3s include the opening cysteine and the closing phenylalanine or tryptophan. Fields, in order: CDR3 DNA, CDR3 protein, D gene, V gene, CDR3 length, J gene, clone size. D genes are given only for firm matches. Some rows have no size entry. The others give once, few or many, or a class for an expanded clone.

CDR3 DNA: TGTGCCAGCAGTAAGGGACAGGGGGGCACTGATACGCAGTATTTT
CDR3 protein: CASSKGQGGTDTQYF
D gene: TRBD1
V gene: TRBV6-5
CDR3 length: 15
J gene: TRBJ2-3
clone size: .

CDR3 DNA: TGTGCCAGCAGCTTAGGCCGGATTGAGCAGTTCTTC
CDR3 protein: CASSLGRIEQFF
D gene: .
V gene: TRBV7-9
CDR3 length: 12
J gene: TRBJ2-1
clone size: many

CDR3 DNA: TGTGCCAGCAGTTACGGGAGCGGATGCAACACCGGGGAGCTGTTTTTT
CDR3 protein: CASSYGSGCNTGELFF
D gene: .
V gene: TRBV6-6
CDR3 length: 16
J gene: TRBJ2-2
clone size: .

CDR3 DNA: TGTGCCAGCAGCTCACCTGCCCCACTCCGCTCTGGAAACACCATATATTTT
CDR3 protein: CASSSPAPLRSGNTIYF
D gene: .
V gene: TRBV7-9
CDR3 length: 17
J gene: TRBJ1-3
clone size: .

CDR3 DNA: TGTGCCAGCAGCTTAACCCGGAATATGCAGTATTTT
CDR3 protein: CASSLTRNMQYF
D gene: .
V gene: TRBV7-8
CDR3 length: 12
J gene: TRBJ2-3
clone size: once

CDR3 DNA: TGTACCAGAAGCCCCACCAGGCTCTCTTACAATGAGCAGTTCTTC
CDR3 protein: CTRSPTRLSYNEQFF
D gene: .
V gene: TRBV6-1
CDR3 length: 15
J gene: TRBJ2-1
clone size: .

CDR3 DNA: TGTGCCAGCAGCTTATTCGGACTAGCGGAGGTGGGAGATACGCAGTATTTT
CDR3 protein: CASSLFGLAEVGDTQYF
D gene: TRBD2
V gene: TRBV7-2
CDR3 length: 17
J gene: TRBJ2-3
clone size: .

CDR3 DNA: TGTGCCAGCAGTTACTCGACCGGAAACACTGAAGCTTTCTTT
CDR3 protein: CASSYSTGNTEAFF
D gene: .
V gene: TRBV6-5
CDR3 length: 14
J gene: TRBJ1-1
clone size: many

CDR3 DNA: TGCAGTGCTAGAGATATGGCGATCAATGAGCAGTTCTTC
CDR3 protein: CSARDMAINEQFF
D gene: .
V gene: TRBV20-1
CDR3 length: 13
J gene: TRBJ2-1
clone size: few

CDR3 DNA: TGTGCCAGCAGCCCCACCAGCGGGGGGAGCATAGATACGCCGTATTTT
CDR3 protein: CASSPTSGGSIDTPYF
D gene: TRBD2
V gene: TRBV11-2
CDR3 length: 16
J gene: TRBJ2-3
clone size: .